This section outlines one TCR beta chain sequence together with its context. Its antigen is as yet unknown. Tumor samples were obtained before definitive surgery or chemotherapy. CDR3 length: 14 amino acids. V was cut by 6 bases and J by 6 bases, with 17 bases left in between. Germline CDR1 and CDR2: MNHNY and SVGAGI (reference sequence). Libraries were prepared by immunoSEQ multiplex PCR; TCRdb keeps only in-frame clonotypes and omits some of them. The sample holds 7,500 to 10,000 clones, 62% seen once. The source of the sample is a study of high-grade serous ovarian cancer treatment subgroups. The overall study: Samples averaged 14,192 reads and around 7,000 unique TCR beta rearrangements.

Overall study findings and caveats: Same-patient tumor repertoires overlapped at about 0.1 to 0.8; different patients barely overlapped. TCR clonal relatedness correlated positively with neoantigen level.

The receptor comes from a human donor with high-grade serous ovarian cancer. The sequencing input was tumor tissue. The V and J genes are TRBV6-6 and TRBJ1-1, with a possible D match to TRBD1 (5 bases). The CDR3 reads CASSTLGGGPEAFF. The CDR3, as DNA: TGTGCCAGCAGCACCTTGGGGGGTGGCCCTGAAGCTTTCTTT.